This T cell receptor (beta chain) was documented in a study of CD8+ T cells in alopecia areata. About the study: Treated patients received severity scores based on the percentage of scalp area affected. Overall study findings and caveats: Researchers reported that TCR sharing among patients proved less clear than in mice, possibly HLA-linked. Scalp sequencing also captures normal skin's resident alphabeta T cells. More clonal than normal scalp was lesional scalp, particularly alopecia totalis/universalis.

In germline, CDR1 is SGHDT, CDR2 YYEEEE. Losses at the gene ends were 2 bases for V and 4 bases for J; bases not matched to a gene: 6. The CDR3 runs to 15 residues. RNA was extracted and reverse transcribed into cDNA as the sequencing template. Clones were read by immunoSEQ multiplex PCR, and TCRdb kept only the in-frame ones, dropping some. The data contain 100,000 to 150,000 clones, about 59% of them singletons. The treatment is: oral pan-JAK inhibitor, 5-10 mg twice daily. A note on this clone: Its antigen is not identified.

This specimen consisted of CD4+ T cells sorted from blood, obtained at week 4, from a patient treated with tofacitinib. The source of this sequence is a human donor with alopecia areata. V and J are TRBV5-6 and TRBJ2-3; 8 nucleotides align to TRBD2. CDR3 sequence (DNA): TGTGCCAGCAGCTTAAGCGGGAGAACGTCAGATACGCAGTATTTT. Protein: CASSLSGRTSDTQYF.